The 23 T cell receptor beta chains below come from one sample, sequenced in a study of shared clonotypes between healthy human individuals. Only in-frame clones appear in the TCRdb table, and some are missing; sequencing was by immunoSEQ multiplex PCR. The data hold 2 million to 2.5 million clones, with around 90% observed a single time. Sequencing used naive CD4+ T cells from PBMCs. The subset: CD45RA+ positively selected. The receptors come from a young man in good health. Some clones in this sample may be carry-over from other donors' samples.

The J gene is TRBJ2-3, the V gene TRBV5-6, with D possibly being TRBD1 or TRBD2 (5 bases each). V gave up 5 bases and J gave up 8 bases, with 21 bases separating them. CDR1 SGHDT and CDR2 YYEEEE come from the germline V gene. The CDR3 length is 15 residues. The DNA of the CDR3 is TGTGCCAGCAGTCAGGGACGGGCCTCGGTTGGTACGCAGTATTTT. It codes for CASSQGRASVGTQYF.

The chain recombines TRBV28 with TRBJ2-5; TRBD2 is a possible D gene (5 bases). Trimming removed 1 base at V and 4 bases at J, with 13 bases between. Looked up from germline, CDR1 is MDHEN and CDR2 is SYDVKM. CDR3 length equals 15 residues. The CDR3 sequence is CASSLFGIDGETQYF. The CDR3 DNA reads TGTGCCAGCAGTTTATTCGGGATTGATGGAGAGACCCAGTACTTC.

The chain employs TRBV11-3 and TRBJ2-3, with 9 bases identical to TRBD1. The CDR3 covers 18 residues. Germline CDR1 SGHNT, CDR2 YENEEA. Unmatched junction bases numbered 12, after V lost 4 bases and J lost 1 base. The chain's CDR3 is CASSSGTGSSRGTDTQYF. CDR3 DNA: TGTGCCAGCAGCTCCGGGACAGGGTCCTCGAGGGGCACAGATACGCAGTATTTT.

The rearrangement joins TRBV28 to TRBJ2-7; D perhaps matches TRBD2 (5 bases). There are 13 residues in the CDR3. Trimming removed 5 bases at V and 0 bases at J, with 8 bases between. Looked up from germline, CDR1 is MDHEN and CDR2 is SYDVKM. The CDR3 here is CASSRDYSYEQYF. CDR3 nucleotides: TGTGCCAGCAGTCGCGACTACTCCTACGAGCAGTACTTC. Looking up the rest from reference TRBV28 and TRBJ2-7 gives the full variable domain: DVKVTQSSRYLVKRTGEKVFLECVQDMDHENMFWYRQDPGLGLRLIYFSYDVKMKEKGDIPEGYSVSREKKERFSLILESASTNQTSMYLCASSRDYSYEQYFGPGTRLTVT.

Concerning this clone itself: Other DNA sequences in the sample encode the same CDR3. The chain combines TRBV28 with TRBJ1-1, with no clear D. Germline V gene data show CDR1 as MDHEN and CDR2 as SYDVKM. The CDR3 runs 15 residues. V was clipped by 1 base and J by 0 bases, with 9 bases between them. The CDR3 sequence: CASSLLGRLNTEAFF. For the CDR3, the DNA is TGTGCCAGCAGTTTATTGGGCAGACTGAACACTGAAGCTTTCTTT.

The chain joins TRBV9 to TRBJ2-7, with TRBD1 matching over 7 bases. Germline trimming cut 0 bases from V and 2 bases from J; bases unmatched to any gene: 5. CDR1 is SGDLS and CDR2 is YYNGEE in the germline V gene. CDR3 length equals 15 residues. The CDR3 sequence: CASSVGGDSTYEQYF. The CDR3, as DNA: TGTGCCAGCAGCGTAGGAGGGGACAGCACCTACGAGCAGTACTTC. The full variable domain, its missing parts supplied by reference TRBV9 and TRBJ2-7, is DSGVTQTPKHLITATGQRVTLRCSPRSGDLSVYWYQQSLDQGLQFLIQYYNGEERAKGNILERFSAQQFPDLHSELNLSSLELGDSALYFCASSVGGDSTYEQYFGPGTRLTVT.

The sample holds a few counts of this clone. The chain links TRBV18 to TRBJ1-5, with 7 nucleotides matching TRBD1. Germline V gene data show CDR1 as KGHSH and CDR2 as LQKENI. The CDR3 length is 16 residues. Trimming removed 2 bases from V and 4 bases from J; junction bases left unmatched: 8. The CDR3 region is CASSPEGAGTNQPQHF. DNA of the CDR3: TGTGCCAGCTCACCAGAGGGGGCCGGAACAAATCAGCCCCAGCATTTT.

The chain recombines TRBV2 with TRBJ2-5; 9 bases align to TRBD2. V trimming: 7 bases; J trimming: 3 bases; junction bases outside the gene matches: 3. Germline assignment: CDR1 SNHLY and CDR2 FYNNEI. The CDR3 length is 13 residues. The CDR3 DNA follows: TGTGCCAGCAAGGGCGGGAGGGAAGAGACCCAGTACTTC. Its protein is CASKGGREETQYF.

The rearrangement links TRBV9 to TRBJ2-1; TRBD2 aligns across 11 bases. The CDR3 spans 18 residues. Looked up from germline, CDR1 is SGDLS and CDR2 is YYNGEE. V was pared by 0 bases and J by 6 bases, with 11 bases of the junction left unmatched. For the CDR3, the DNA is TGTGCCAGCAGCGTAGCAGGTTTAGCGGGAGGGCCCGGCAATGAGCAGTTCTTC. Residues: CASSVAGLAGGPGNEQFF.

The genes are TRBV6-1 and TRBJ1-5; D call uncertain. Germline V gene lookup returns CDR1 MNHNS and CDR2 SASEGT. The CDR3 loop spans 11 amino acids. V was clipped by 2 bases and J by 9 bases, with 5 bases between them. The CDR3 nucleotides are TGTGCCAGCAGTGAATCTCCGCCCCAGCATTTT. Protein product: CASSESPPQHF.

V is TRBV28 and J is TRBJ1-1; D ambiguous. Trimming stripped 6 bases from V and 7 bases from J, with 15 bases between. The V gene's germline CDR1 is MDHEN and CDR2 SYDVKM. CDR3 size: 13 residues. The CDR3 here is CASSPIPTLEAFF. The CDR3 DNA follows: TGTGCCAGCAGCCCTATCCCGACTCTTGAAGCTTTCTTT.

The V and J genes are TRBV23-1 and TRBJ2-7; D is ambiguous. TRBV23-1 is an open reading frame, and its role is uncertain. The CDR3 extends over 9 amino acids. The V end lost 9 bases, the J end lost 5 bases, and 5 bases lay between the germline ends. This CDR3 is CASPDEQYF. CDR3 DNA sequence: TGCGCCAGTCCTGACGAGCAGTACTTC.

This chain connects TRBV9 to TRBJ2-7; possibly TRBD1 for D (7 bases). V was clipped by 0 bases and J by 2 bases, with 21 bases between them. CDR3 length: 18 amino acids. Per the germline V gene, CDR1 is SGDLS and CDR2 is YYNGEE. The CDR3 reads CASSVEPRAGQSTYEQYF. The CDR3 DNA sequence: TGTGCCAGCAGCGTAGAACCTAGGGCGGGACAGAGTACCTACGAGCAGTACTTC.

The CDR3 nucleotides are TGCGCCAGCAGCTTGGAACCCGACAGGTCCCCCGGGGAGCTGTTTTTT. Translating it yields CASSLEPDRSPGELFF. The V and J genes are TRBV5-1 and TRBJ2-2; D may be TRBD1 (6 bases). Germline V gives CDR1 SGHRS, CDR2 YFSETQ. There are 16 residues in the CDR3. The ends were cut back, 0 bases at V and 6 bases at J, with 15 bases in the middle.

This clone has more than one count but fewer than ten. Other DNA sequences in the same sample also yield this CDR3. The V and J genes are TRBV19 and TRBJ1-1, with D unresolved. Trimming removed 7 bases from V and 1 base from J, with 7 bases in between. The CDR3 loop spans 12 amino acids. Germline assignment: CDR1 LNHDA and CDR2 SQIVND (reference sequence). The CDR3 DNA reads TGTGCCAGTACCCTGAGGAACACTGAAGCTTTCTTT. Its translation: CASTLRNTEAFF.

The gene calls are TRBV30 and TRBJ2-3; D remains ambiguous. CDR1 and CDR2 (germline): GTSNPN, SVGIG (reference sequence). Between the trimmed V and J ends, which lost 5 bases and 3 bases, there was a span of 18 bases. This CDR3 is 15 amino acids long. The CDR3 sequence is CAWASIHQITDTQYF. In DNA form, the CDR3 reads TGTGCCTGGGCTTCGATACACCAAATTACAGATACGCAGTATTTT.

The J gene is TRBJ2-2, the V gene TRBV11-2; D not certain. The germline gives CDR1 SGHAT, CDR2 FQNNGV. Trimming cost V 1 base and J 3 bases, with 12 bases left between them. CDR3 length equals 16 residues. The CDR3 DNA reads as TGTGCCAGCAGCTTAGTGGGCCGGTCCCACACCGGGGAGCTGTTTTTT. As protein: CASSLVGRSHTGELFF.

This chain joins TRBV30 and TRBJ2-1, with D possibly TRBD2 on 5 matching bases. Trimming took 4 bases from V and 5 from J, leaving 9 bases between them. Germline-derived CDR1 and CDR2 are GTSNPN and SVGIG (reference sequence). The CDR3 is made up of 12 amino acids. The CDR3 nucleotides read TGTGCCTGGATGGGCGGGCACAATGAGCAGTTCTTC. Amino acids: CAWMGGHNEQFF.

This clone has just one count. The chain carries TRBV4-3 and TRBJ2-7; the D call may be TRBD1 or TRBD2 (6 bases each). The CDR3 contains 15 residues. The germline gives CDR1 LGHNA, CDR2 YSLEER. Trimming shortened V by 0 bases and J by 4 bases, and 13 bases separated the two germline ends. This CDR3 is CASSQEGGSEYEQYF. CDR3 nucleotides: TGCGCCAGCAGCCAAGAAGGGGGGTCGGAGTACGAGCAGTACTTC.

The CDR3 spells CASRASTGGPRAGELFF. CDR3 DNA: TGTGCCAGCAGAGCAAGTACCGGCGGTCCGAGGGCCGGGGAGCTGTTTTTT. The chain employs TRBV9 and TRBJ2-2; D may be TRBD2 (5 bases). In germline, CDR1 is SGDLS, CDR2 YYNGEE. CDR3 length: 17 residues. The germline V and J ends were trimmed by 5 bases and 6 bases, with 23 bases remaining between them.

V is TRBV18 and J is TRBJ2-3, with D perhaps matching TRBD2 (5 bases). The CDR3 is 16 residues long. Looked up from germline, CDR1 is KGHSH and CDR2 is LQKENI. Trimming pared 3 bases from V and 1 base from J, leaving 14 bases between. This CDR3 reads CASSPAGSVGTDTQYF. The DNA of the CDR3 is TGTGCCAGCTCACCCGCGGGTAGCGTGGGCACAGATACGCAGTATTTT.

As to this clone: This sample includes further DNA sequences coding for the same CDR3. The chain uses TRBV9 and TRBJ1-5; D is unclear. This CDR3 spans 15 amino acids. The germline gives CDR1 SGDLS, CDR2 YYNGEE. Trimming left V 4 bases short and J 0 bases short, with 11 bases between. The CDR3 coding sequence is TGTGCCAGCAGCCCAGGCCCTAATAGCAATCAGCCCCAGCATTTT. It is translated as CASSPGPNSNQPQHF.

The CDR3: CASSLQLAGGETQYF. The CDR3 DNA sequence: TGTGCCAGCAGCCTCCAACTAGCGGGAGGCGAGACCCAGTACTTC. The rearrangement uses TRBV7-2 and TRBJ2-5; 12 bases line up with TRBD2. Germline assignment: CDR1 SGHTA and CDR2 FQGNSA. V trimming: 5 bases; J trimming: 5 bases; junction bases outside the gene matches: 6. CDR3 length: 15 residues. The whole variable domain, remainder taken from reference TRBV7-2 and TRBJ2-5, is GAGVSQSPSNKVTEKGKDVELRCDPISGHTALYWYRQSLGQGLEFLIYFQGNSAPDKSGLPSDRFSAERTGGSVSTLTIQRTQQEDSAVYLCASSLQLAGGETQYFGPGTRLLVL.